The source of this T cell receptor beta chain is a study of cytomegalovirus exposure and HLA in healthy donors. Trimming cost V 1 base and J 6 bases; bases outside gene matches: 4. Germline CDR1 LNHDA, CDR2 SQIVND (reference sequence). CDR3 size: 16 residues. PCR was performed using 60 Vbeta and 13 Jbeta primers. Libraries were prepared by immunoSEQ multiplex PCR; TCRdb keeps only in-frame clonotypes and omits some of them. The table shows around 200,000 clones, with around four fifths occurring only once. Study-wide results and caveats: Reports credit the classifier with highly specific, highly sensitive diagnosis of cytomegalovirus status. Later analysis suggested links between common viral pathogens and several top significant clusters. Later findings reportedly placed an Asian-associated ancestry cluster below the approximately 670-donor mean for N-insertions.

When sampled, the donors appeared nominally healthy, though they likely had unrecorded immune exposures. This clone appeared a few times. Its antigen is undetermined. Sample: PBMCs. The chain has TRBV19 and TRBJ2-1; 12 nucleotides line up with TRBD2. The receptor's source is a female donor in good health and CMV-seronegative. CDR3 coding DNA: TGTGCCAGTAGTATAGGGGGACTAGCGGGTGCCAATGAGCAGTTCTTC. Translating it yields CASSIGGLAGANEQFF.